This T cell receptor (beta chain) appears in the sequencing data of a study of T cells in Graves' hyperthyroidism and ophthalmopathy. Overall study context: Any treatment followed the collection of peripheral blood at initial diagnosis. Whole-study results and caveats: Most thyroid clonotypes expanded above 0.001 were also detected in blood.

There are many counts of this clonotype. What it recognizes is unknown. Amplification yielded TCR beta CDR3 regions, with RNA transcripts as the source. The HTBI primer set served for first-round RT-PCR of the TCR CDR3. TCRdb analysed the multiplex PCR reads with MiXCR anew, one entry per CDR3 protein. The sample has 300,000 to 350,000 distinct CDR3 sequences; around 20% are singletons. Uncontrolled infection, other autoimmune disease, pregnancy or lactation led to exclusion. Trimming took 2 bases from V and 2 from J; bases not matched to a gene: 9. CDR3 length: 16 residues. Germline CDR1 MNHEY, CDR2 SMNVEV (reference sequence).

V gene TRBV27 combines with J gene TRBJ2-7; 7 bases fit TRBD1. The sequence derives from a woman aged 45-60 years with Graves' hyperthyroidism. The sequencing sample was made of blood. CDR3 bases: TGTGCCAGCAGTTTACTCTCCGGGACAGCTACCTACGAGCAGTACTTC. Its translation is CASSLLSGTATYEQYF.